Shown below are 25 T cell receptor beta chains from a single sample sequenced in a study of CD8+CD57+ T cells in acquired aplastic anemia. Patients chosen for sequencing had shown CD8+CD57+ cell expansion by flow cytometry. TCR beta VDJ and CDR3 were profiled, and genomic DNA was the template. TCRdb analysed the reads with MiXCR anew, one entry per CDR3 protein. This sample has under 500,000 distinct CDR3 sequences, with roughly a third found just once. Material for sequencing was sorted CD4+, CD8+, or CD8+CD57+ T cells (not recorded which) from PBMCs. The receptors originated from a human donor with aplastic anemia.

There are many counts of this clonotype. The chain uses TRBV7-8 and TRBJ2-3, with TRBD1 as a possible D gene (5 bases). Looked up from germline, CDR1 is SGHVS and CDR2 is FQNEAQ. Trimming shortened V by 1 base and J by 1 base, and 15 bases separated the two germline ends. The CDR3 is 17 amino acids. The CDR3 DNA reads TGTGCCAGCAGCTTAGATCGGGTAGGGGCCCGCACAGATACGCAGTATTTT. Protein: CASSLDRVGARTDTQYF.

Notes on this clonotype: Given a much more abundant clone one base away, this may be a read error. The V gene is TRBV2, the J gene TRBJ2-7; the match to TRBD2 covers 11 bases. CDR1 is SNHLY and CDR2 is FYNNEI in the germline V gene. The CDR3 contains 14 residues. After removal of 10 bases from V and 0 bases from J, the junction contained 5 bases not matched to a gene. CDR3 DNA sequence: TGTGCCACCACCGGGACTAGCGGCTCCTACGAGCAGTACTTC. Its translation is CATTGTSGSYEQYF.

This clonotype came up many times. The chain is built from TRBV4-2 and TRBJ1-2; TRBD1 matches at 9 bases. J was trimmed by 7 bases and V by 1 base; bases with no gene match: 10. The CDR3 has 16 amino acids. CDR1 is LGHNA and CDR2 is YNFKEQ in the germline V gene. The CDR3 region is CASSQGIGTGRRGYTF. CDR3 DNA: TGTGCCAGCAGCCAAGGGATCGGGACAGGGCGACGTGGCTACACCTTC.

This clonotype was found many times. The chain uses TRBV20-1 and TRBJ1-1; D ambiguous. Trimming pared 7 bases from V and 0 bases from J, leaving 12 bases between. CDR1 DFQATT and CDR2 SNEGSKA come from the germline V gene (reference sequence). The CDR3 length is 13 residues. The CDR3 loop is CSVPASMNTEAFF. The CDR3 nucleotides read TGCAGTGTCCCCGCCTCCATGAACACTGAAGCTTTCTTT.

The chain combines TRBV25-1 with TRBJ1-6; 9 bases agree with TRBD1. V dropped 7 bases and J dropped 9; count of bases not matched to a gene: 10. CDR1 MGHDK and CDR2 SYGVNS come from the germline V gene. The length of the CDR3 is 15 residues. CDR3 in amino acids: CASTSADRGGSPLHF. The CDR3 DNA reads as TGTGCCAGCACCTCAGCGGACAGGGGTGGTTCACCCCTCCACTTT. The variable domain in full, completed from reference TRBV25-1 and TRBJ1-6, reads EADIYQTPRYLVIGTGKKITLECSQTMGHDKMYWYQQDPGMELHLIHYSYGVNSTEKGDLSSESTVSRIRTEHFPLTLESARPSHTSQYLCASTSADRGGSPLHFGNGTRLTVT.

Ten or more counts support this clonotype. The chain joins TRBV29-1 to TRBJ2-5, with D possibly TRBD1 on 5 matching bases. The CDR3 spans 14 residues. Germline CDR1 reads SQVTM; CDR2 reads ANQGSEA. The ends were cut back, 0 bases at V and 4 bases at J, with 12 bases in the middle. In nucleotides, the CDR3 is TGCAGCGTTGAAGATTCAACCAGGGCAGAGACCCAGTACTTC. Its protein product is CSVEDSTRAETQYF.

In DNA form, the CDR3 reads TGTGCCAGCGGTGTCGGTAGTTATAATTCACCCCTCCACTTT. Protein: CASGVGSYNSPLHF. The chain combines TRBV27 with TRBJ1-6; D is unresolved. The V gene lost 8 bases and the J gene lost 4 bases, with 12 bases spanning the gap. CDR1 and CDR2 from the germline V gene are MNHEY and SMNVEV (reference sequence). This CDR3 has 14 amino acids.

This clonotype has at least ten counts. The chain carries TRBV27 and TRBJ1-2; possibly TRBD1 for D (6 bases). Germline V lookup: CDR1 MNHEY, CDR2 SMNVEV (reference sequence). The CDR3 contains 13 residues. Trimming removed 5 bases at V and 4 bases at J, with 11 bases between. CDR3 in DNA: TGTGCCAGCAGTCCGCGGACAGCCTATGGCTACACCTTC. Translation: CASSPRTAYGYTF.

CDR3 sequence reads: CASSYGGTQAGELFF. The CDR3 bases are TGTGCCAGCAGTTACGGGGGGACCCAGGCCGGGGAGCTGTTTTTT. The gene calls are TRBV12-3 or TRBV12-4 and TRBJ2-2, with 7 positions matching TRBD2. J gave up 6 bases and V 4 bases, and 8 bases lay outside the gene matches. The CDR3 length is 15 residues.

This clonotype was observed many times. The chain joins TRBV11-2 to TRBJ2-7; 8 nucleotides align to TRBD2. V gave up 2 bases and J gave up 1 base; unmatched junction bases: 10. The CDR3 runs 17 residues. Germline CDR1 SGHAT, CDR2 FQNNGV. This CDR3 reads CASSLRSAGDLSYEQYF. CDR3 DNA sequence: TGTGCCAGCAGCTTACGGTCAGCGGGGGACCTTTCCTACGAGCAGTACTTC.

In its sample, this clonotype was seen once. V and J are TRBV30 and TRBJ1-2, with 7 bases matching TRBD1. Per germline, CDR1 GTSNPN and CDR2 SVGIG (reference sequence). Germline trimming cut 2 bases from V and 7 bases from J; bases unmatched to any gene: 13. The CDR3 covers 15 residues. The CDR3 DNA follows: TGTGCCTGGAGTATGGACAGGCCCACGACGGGTGGCTACACCTTC. Amino acids: CAWSMDRPTTGGYTF.

V and J are TRBV2 and TRBJ1-2; no firm D call. The CDR3 extends over 15 amino acids. Trimming shortened V by 5 bases and J by 0 bases, and 13 bases separated the two germline ends. Per germline, CDR1 SNHLY and CDR2 FYNNEI. CDR3 amino acids: CASSSLADPNYGYTF. CDR3 sequence (DNA): TGTGCCAGCAGTTCCCTGGCAGACCCTAACTATGGCTACACCTTC.

There are a few counts of this clonotype. The chain links TRBV5-1 to TRBJ1-2; D not resolved. V was cut by 7 bases and J by 4 bases, with 20 bases left in between. Germline V gene sequence: CDR1 SGHRS, CDR2 YFSETQ. This CDR3 spans 15 amino acids. The chain's CDR3 is CASSPAGQAIYGYTF. Here the CDR3 DNA reads TGCGCCAGCTCGCCCGCCGGGCAGGCGATCTATGGCTACACCTTC.

V gene TRBV5-4 combines with J gene TRBJ2-7; TRBD1 aligns across 8 bases. The length of the CDR3 is 14 residues. CDR1 is SGHNT, CDR2 YYREEE, per germline (reference sequence). V lost 4 bases to trimming and J lost 4 bases; unmatched junction nucleotides: 7. As DNA, the CDR3 is TGTGCCAGCAGCCTGGGGAGACAGGGGTACGAGCAGTACTTC. As protein: CASSLGRQGYEQYF.

In the case of this clonotype: The junction and the germline gene differ at one end; a read error may be behind it. This rearrangement joins TRBV6-1 to TRBJ2-4; 7 positions agree with TRBD1. From germline, CDR1 is MNHNS and CDR2 SASEGT. This CDR3 is 13 amino acids long. The CDR3 reads CANSGTEGNIQYF. The CDR3 bases are TGTGCCAACAGTGGGACAGAGGGGAACATTCAGTACTTC.

Many counts were recorded for this clonotype. The chain links TRBV24-1 to TRBJ2-1; 7 bases fit TRBD1. This CDR3 has 16 amino acids. CDR1 is KGHDR and CDR2 is SFDVKD in the germline V gene. After removal of 4 bases from V and 4 bases from J, the junction contained 9 bases not matched to a gene. The chain's CDR3 is CATSDTTGESYNEQFF. As DNA, the CDR3 is TGTGCCACCAGTGACACTACAGGGGAATCGTACAATGAGCAGTTCTTC.

The chain uses TRBV6-1 and TRBJ1-1; D possibly corresponds to TRBD1 (6 bases). Trimming took 6 bases from V and 2 from J, leaving 13 bases between them. Looked up from germline, CDR1 is MNHNS and CDR2 is SASEGT. The CDR3 loop spans 14 amino acids. The CDR3 spells CASRQGLRNTEAFF. CDR3 DNA: TGTGCCAGCAGACAGGGTTTAAGAAACACTGAAGCTTTCTTT.

As regards this clonotype: Just one base apart from a much larger clone, this may be a read error. The rearrangement links TRBV10-3 to TRBJ2-7; a possible D gene is TRBD1 (6 bases). Looked up from germline, CDR1 is ENHRY and CDR2 is SYGVKD. This CDR3 comprises 13 residues. V lost 7 bases and J 7 bases, leaving 17 bases between the germline ends. The DNA for the CDR3 is TGTGCCATCAAAGCAGGGGATGAGGATGAGCAGTACTTC. This encodes CAIKAGDEDEQYF.

The gene calls are TRBV5-1 and TRBJ2-3, with 7 bases that match TRBD2. Trimming cost V 7 bases and J 2 bases; bases outside gene matches: 7. The CDR3 has 14 residues. Germline CDR1 reads SGHRS; CDR2 reads YFSETQ. This chain's CDR3 is CASVSGDYTDTQYF. The CDR3 coding sequence is TGCGCCAGCGTCAGCGGGGATTACACAGATACGCAGTATTTT.

This clonotype was counted only a few times. V is TRBV29-1 and J is TRBJ1-5, with TRBD1 identical over 8 bases. J gave up 5 bases and V 6 bases, and 9 bases lay outside the gene matches. In germline, CDR1 is SQVTM, CDR2 ANQGSEA. The length of the CDR3 is 14 residues. The CDR3 DNA reads TGCAGCGTAATTGTGGGACAGGCAGATCAGCCCCAGCATTTT. Translating it yields CSVIVGQADQPQHF.

Only one count was recorded for this clonotype. The chain recombines TRBV20-1 with TRBJ2-1; TRBD2 matches 7 bases. In germline, CDR1 is DFQATT, CDR2 SNEGSKA (reference sequence). The CDR3 consists of 15 residues. The V and J ends lost 8 bases and 4 bases, in that order; junction bases with no gene match: 14. In DNA form, the CDR3 reads TGCAGTATCGGTCAACCGGGACTACCTTACAATGAGCAGTTCTTC. Translated: CSIGQPGLPYNEQFF.

The chain has TRBV7-3 and TRBJ2-1; D tentatively fits TRBD1 or TRBD2 (7 bases each). Germline CDR1 reads SGHTA; CDR2 reads FQGTGA. V was cut by 5 bases and J by 4 bases, with 18 bases left in between. CDR3 length: 16 residues. CDR3 region: CASSPSGGAVYNEQFF. The CDR3 DNA sequence: TGTGCCAGCAGCCCATCAGGGGGGGCAGTATACAATGAGCAGTTCTTC. The full variable domain, with the rest looked up from reference TRBV7-3 and TRBJ2-1, is GAGVSQTPSNKVTEKGKYVELRCDPISGHTALYWYRQSLGQGPEFLIYFQGTGAADDSGLPNDRFFAVRPEGSVSTLKIQRTERGDSAVYLCASSPSGGAVYNEQFFGPGTRLTVL.

This clonotype was detected ten times or more. The chain employs TRBV9 and TRBJ1-4; the D is unclear. V lost 1 base and J 8 bases, leaving 9 bases between the germline ends. In germline, CDR1 is SGDLS, CDR2 YYNGEE. This CDR3 contains 13 residues. Here the CDR3 reads CASSVSSWEKLFF. The CDR3 DNA is TGTGCCAGCAGCGTATCGAGTTGGGAAAAACTGTTTTTT.

The J gene is TRBJ1-2, the V gene TRBV7-8; D perhaps matches TRBD1 (5 bases). The CDR3 consists of 14 residues. Germline-derived CDR1 and CDR2 are SGHVS and FQNEAQ. Between the trimmed V and J ends, which lost 5 bases and 4 bases, there was a span of 14 bases. CDR3 sequence: CASSGRGAGYGYTF. The CDR3 DNA follows: TGTGCCAGCAGCGGCCGAGGGGCTGGCTATGGCTACACCTTC. The variable domain in full, with the rest retrieved from reference TRBV7-8 and TRBJ1-2, is GAGVSQSPRYKVAKRGQDVALRCDPISGHVSLFWYQQALGQGPEFLTYFQNEAQLDKSGLPSDRFFAERPEGSVSTLKIQRTQQEDSAVYLCASSGRGAGYGYTFGSGTRLTVV.

This clonotype was counted between two and nine times. The gene calls are TRBV6-5 and TRBJ2-7; no reliable D call. Trimming shortened V by 0 bases and J by 1 base, and 7 bases separated the two germline ends. Germline CDR1 reads MNHEY; CDR2 reads SVGAGI. This CDR3 is built from 14 residues. The CDR3 is CASSYSDRSYEQYF. The CDR3 DNA is TGTGCCAGCAGTTACTCTGACCGATCCTACGAGCAGTACTTC.